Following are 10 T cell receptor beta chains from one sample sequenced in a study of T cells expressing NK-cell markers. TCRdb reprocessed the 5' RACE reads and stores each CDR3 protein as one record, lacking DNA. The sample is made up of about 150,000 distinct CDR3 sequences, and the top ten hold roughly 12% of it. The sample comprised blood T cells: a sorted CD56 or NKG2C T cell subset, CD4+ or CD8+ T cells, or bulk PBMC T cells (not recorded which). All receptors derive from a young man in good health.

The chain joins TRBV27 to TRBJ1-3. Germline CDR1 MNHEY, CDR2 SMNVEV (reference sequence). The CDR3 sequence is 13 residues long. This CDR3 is CASSEGSGNTIYF.

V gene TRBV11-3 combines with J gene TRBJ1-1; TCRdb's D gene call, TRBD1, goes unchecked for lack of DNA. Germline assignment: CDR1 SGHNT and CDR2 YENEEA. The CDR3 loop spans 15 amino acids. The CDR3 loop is CASIDRGLGDTEAFF.

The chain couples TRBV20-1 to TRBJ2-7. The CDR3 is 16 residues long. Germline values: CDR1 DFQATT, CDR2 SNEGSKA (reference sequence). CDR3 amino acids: CSARDTLASAFPEQYF.

The CDR3: CASRTPGLAGGEQFF. The chain carries TRBV2 and TRBJ2-1; there is no DNA to check the TCRdb D call of TRBD2. CDR3 size: 15 residues. Germline CDR1 and CDR2: SNHLY and FYNNEI.

The CDR3 protein is CAISDTGTSTGELFF. This rearrangement joins TRBV10-3 to TRBJ2-2; TCRdb reports TRBD1, a call that lacks DNA to check it against. From germline, CDR1 is ENHRY and CDR2 SYGVKD. The CDR3 has 15 residues.

CDR3: CASSGTDSDQPQHF. V usage is TRBV10-1 and J usage is TRBJ1-5. The CDR3 has 14 amino acids. CDR1 is WNHNN and CDR2 is SYGVQD in the germline V gene (reference sequence).

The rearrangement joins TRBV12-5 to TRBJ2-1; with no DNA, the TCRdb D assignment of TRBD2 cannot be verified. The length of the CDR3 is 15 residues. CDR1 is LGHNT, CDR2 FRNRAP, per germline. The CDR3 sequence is CASESGQYVHNEQFF.

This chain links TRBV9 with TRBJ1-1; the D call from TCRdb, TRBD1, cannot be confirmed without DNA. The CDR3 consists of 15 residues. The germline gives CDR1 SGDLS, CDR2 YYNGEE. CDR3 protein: CASSGNSTGLTEAFF.

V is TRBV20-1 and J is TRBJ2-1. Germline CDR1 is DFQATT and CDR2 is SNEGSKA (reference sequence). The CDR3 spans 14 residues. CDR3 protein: CSATAGVPYNEQFF.

The CDR3 here is CASSFEAGTTDTQYF. The chain joins TRBV12-3 or TRBV12-4 to TRBJ2-3; no DNA is available, so the TRBD2 call from TCRdb remains unchecked. The CDR3 totals 15 residues.